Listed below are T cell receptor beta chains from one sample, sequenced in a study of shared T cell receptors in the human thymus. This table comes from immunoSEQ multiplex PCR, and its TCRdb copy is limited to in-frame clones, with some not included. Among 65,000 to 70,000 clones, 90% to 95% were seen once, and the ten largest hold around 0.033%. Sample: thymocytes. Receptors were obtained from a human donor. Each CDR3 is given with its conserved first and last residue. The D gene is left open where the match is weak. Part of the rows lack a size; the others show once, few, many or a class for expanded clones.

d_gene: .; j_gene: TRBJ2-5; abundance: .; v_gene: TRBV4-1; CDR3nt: TGCGCCAGCAGCCAAAAAGGCGAGACAGTATTCCAAGAGACCCAGTACTTC; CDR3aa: CASSQKGETVFQETQYF
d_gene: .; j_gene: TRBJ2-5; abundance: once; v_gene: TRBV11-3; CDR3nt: TGTGCCAGCAGAGAGGGCGAGACCCAGTACTTC; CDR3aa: CASREGETQYF
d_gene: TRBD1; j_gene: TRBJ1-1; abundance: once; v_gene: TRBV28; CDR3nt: TGTGCCAGCAGTATCCAGGGGGGACTATTGGCTGAAGCTTTCTTT; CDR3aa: CASSIQGGLLAEAFF
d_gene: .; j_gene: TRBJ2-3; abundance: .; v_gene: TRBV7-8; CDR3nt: TGTGCCAGCAGCTTACTTGGGCCCGGCCCTCTGGATACGCAGTATTTT; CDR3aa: CASSLLGPGPLDTQYF
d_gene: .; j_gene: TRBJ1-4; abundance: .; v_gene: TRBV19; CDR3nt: TGTGCCAGTAGTACAAGCGGGTGGGAAGGAAGTAAGAATGAAAAACTGTTTTTT; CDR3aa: CASSTSGWEGSKNEKLFF
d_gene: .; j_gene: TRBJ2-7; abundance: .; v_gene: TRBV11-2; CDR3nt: TGTGCCAGCAGCTTTTTTCTTACAGGGCGTAACTTCGAGCAGTACTTC; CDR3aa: CASSFFLTGRNFEQYF
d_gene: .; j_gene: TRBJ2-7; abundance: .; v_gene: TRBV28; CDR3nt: TGTGCCAGCACAACAGTAGTTGCCTACGAGCAGTACTTC; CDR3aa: CASTTVVAYEQYF
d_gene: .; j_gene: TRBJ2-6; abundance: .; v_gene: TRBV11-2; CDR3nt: TGTGCCAGCAGGGGTAGATTAACAGGGTCTGGGGCCAACGTCCTGACTTTC; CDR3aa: CASRGRLTGSGANVLTF
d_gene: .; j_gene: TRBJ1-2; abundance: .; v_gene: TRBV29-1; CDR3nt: TGCAGCGCTAGCCACGCCGTCTCTAACTATGGCTACACCTTC; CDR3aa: CSASHAVSNYGYTF
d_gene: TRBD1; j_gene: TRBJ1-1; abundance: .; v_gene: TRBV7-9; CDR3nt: TGTGCCAGCAGCGGGGACAGCAACACTGAAGCTTTCTTT; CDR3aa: CASSGDSNTEAFF
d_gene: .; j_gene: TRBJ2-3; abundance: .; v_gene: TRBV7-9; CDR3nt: TGTGCCAGCAGCTTAGTAGTAGATACGCAGTATTTT; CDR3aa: CASSLVVDTQYF
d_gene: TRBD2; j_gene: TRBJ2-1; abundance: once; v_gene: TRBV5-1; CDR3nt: TGCGCCAGCAGCTCGCATTTAGCGGGGGGGCCCCACAATGAGCAGTTCTTC; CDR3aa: CASSSHLAGGPHNEQFF
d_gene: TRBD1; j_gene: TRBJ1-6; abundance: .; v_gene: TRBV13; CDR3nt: TGTGCCAGCAGCTCGGACAGGACTAACTTGAATTCACCCCTCCACTTT; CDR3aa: CASSSDRTNLNSPLHF
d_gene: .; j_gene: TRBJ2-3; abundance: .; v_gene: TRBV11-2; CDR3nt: TGTGCCAGCAGCCCAGACCGGGGCACAGATACGCAGTATTTT; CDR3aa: CASSPDRGTDTQYF
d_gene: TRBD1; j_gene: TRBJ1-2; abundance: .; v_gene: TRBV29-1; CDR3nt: TGCAGCATCGACAGGGCACCTCAAAGATACTATGGCTACACCTTC; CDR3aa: CSIDRAPQRYYGYTF
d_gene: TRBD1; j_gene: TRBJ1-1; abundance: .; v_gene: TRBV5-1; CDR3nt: TGCGCCAGCAGCGGACAGGATTCCACTGAAGCTTTCTTT; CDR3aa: CASSGQDSTEAFF
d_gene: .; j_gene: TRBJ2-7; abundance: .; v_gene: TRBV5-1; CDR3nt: TGCGCCAGCAGCTTGTGGCAGGGAACCTACGAGCAGTACTTC; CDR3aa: CASSLWQGTYEQYF
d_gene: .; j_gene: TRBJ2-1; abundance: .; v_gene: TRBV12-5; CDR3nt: TGTGCTAGTGCCTTAATCCCAATTTTGGCGATTAATGAGCAGTTCTTC; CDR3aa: CASALIPILAINEQFF
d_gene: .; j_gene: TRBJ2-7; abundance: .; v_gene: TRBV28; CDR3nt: TGTGCCAGCAGTTTTGTGGGATCCGACCTTCCCTACGAGCAGTACTTC; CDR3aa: CASSFVGSDLPYEQYF
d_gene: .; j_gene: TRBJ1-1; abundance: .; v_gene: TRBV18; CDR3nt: TGTGCCAGCTCACGCCCCGGGCGGAAAAACACTGAAGCTTTCTTT; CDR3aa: CASSRPGRKNTEAFF
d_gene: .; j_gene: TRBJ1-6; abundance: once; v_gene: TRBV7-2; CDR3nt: TGTGCCAGCAGCTTATTGGGTTCACCCCTCCACTTT; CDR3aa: CASSLLGSPLHF
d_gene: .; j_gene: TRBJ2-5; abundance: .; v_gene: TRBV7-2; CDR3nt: TGTGCCAGCAGATTCGGAGTTAATTCAGAGACCCAGTACTTC; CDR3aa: CASRFGVNSETQYF